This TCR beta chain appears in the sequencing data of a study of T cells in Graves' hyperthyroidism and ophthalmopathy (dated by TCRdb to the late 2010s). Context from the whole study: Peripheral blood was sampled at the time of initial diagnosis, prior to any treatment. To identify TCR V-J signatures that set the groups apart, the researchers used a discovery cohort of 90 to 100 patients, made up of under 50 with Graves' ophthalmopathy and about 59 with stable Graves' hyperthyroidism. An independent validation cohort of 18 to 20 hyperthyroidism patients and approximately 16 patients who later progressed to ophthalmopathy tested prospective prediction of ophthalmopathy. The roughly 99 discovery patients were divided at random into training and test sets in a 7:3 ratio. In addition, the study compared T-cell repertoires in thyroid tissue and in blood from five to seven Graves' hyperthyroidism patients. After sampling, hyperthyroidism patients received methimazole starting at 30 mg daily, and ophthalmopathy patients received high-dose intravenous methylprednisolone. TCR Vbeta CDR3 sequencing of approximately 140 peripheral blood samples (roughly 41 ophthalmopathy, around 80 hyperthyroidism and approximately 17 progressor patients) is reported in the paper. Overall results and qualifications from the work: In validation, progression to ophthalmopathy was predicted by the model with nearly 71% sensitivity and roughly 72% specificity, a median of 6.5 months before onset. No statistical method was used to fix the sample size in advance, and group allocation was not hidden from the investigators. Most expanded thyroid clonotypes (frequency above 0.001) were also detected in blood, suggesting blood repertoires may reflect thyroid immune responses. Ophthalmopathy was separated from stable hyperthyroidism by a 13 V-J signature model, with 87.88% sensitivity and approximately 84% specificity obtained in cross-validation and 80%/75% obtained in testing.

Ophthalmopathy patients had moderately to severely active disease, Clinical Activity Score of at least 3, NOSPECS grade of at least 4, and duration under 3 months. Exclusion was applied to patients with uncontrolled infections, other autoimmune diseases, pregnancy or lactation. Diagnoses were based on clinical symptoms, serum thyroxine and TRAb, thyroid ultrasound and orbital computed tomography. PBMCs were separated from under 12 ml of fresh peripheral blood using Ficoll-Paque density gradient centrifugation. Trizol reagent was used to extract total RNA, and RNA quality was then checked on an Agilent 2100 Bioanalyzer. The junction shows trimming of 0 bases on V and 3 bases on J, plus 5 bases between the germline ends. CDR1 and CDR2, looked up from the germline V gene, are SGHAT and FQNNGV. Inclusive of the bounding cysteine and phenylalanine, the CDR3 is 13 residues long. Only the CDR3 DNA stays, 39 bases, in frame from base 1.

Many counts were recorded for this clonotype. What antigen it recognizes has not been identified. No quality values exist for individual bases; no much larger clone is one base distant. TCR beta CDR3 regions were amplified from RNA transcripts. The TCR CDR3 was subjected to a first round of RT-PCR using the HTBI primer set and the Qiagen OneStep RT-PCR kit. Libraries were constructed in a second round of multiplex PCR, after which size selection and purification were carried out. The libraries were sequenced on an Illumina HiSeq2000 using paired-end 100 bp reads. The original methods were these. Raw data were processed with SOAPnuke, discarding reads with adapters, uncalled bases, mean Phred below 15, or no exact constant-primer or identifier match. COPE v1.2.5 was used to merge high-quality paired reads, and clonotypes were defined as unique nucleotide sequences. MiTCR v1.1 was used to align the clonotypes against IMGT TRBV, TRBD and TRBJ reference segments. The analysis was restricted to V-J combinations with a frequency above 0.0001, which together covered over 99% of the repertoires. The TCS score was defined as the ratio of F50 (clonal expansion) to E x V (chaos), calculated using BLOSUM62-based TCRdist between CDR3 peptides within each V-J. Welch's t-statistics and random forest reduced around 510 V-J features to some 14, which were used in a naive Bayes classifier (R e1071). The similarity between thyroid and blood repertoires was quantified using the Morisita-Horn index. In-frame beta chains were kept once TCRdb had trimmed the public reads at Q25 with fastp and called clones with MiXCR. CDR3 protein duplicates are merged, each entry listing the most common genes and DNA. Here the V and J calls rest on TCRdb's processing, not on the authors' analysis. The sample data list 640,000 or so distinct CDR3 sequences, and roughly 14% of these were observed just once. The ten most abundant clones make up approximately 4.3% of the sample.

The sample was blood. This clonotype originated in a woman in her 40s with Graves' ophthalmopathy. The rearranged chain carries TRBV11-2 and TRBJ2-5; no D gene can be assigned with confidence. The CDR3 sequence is CASSLELEETQYF. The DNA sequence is TGTGCCAGCAGCTTAGAATTAGAAGAGACCCAGTACTTC.